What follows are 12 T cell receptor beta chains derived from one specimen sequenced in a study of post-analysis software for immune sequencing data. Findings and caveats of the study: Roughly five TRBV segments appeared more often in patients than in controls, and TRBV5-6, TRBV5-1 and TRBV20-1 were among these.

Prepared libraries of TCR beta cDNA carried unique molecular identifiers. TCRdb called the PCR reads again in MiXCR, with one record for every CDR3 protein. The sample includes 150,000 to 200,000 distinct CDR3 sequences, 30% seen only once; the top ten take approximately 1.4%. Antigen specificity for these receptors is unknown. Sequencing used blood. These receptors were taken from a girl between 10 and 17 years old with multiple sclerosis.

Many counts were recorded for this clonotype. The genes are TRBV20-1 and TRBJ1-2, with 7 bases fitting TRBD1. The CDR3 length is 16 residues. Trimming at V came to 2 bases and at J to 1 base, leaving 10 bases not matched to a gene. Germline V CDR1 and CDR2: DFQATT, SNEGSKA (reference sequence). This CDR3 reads CSARLFGQDSNYGYTF. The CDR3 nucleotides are TGCAGTGCTAGACTCTTTGGACAGGACAGTAACTATGGCTACACCTTC.

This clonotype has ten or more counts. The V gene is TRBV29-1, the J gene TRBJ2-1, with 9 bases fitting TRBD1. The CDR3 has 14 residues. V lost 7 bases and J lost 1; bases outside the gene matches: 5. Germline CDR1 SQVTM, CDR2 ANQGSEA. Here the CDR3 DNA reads TGCAGCGCCCCCGGGACAGGGTCCTACAATGAGCAGTTCTTC. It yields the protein CSAPGTGSYNEQFF.

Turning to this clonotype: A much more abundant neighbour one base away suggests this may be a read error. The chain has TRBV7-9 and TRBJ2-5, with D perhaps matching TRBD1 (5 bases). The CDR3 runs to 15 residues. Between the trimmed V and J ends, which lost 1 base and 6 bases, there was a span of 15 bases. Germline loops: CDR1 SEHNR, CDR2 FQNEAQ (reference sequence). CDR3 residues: CASSLGLGAMKTQYF. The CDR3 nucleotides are TGTGCCAGCAGCTTAGGATTAGGGGCCATGAAGACCCAGTACTTC.

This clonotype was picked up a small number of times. CDR3 sequence: CASSYGRNYGYTF. Written as DNA, the CDR3 is TGTGCCAGCAGTTACGGCAGAAACTATGGCTACACCTTC. V and J are TRBV6-6 and TRBJ1-2; D unresolved. From germline, CDR1 is MNHNY and CDR2 SVGAGI (reference sequence). This CDR3 contains 13 residues. Trimming left V 2 bases short and J 2 bases short, with 6 bases between.

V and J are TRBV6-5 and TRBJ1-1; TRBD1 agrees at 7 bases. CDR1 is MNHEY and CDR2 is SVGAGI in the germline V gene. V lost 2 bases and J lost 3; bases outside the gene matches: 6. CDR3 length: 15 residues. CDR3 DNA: TGTGCCAGCAGTTACATAACAGGGGAGGACACTGAAGCTTTCTTT. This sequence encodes CASSYITGEDTEAFF.

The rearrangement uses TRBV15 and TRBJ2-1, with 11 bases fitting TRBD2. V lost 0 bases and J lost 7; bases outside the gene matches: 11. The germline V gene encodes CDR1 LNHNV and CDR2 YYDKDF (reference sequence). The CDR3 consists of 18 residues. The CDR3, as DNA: TGTGCCACCAGCAGAGATTTAGGGGGACTAGCGGTCCAAAATGAGCAGTTCTTC. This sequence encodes CATSRDLGGLAVQNEQFF.

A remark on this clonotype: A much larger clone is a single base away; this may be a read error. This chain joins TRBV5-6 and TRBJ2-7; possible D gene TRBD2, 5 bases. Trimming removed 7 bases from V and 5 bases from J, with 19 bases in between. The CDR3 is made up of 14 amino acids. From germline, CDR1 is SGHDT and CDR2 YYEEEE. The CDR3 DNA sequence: TGTGCCAGCGCGAGCGGACGGCTCAGGAACGAGCAGTACTTC. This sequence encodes CASASGRLRNEQYF.

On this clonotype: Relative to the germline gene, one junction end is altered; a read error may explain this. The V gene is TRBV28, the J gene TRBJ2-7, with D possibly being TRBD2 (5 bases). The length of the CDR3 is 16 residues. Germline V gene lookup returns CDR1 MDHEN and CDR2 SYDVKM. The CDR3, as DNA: TGTGCCAGCAGTTTACCCCCCCCATGGGAGTCCTGCGAGCAGTACTTC. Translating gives CASSLPPPWESCEQYF.

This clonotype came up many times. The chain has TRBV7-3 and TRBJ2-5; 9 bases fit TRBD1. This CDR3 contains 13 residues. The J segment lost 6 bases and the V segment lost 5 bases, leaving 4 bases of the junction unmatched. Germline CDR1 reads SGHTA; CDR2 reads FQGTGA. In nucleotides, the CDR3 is TGTGCCAGCAGCCCGACAGGGGGACAGACCCAGTACTTC. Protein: CASSPTGGQTQYF.

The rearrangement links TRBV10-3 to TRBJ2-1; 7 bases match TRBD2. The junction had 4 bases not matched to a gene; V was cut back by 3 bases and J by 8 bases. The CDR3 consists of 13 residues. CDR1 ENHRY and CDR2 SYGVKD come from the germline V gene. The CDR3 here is CAISDREAYEQFF. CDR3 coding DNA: TGTGCCATCAGTGATCGGGAGGCCTATGAGCAGTTCTTC.

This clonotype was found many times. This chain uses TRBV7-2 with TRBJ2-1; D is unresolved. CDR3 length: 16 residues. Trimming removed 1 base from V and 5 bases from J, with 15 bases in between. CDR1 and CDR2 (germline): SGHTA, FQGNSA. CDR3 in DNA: TGTGCCAGCAGCTTAGGGGTAGCCCTCGGCGACAATGAGCAGTTCTTC. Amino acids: CASSLGVALGDNEQFF.

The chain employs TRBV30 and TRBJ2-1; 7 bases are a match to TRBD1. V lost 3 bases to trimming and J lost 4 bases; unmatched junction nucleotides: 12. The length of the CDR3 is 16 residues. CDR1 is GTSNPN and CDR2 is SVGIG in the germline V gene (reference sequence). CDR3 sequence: CAWRGRGIRAYNEQFF. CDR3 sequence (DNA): TGTGCCTGGAGGGGCAGGGGGATTCGGGCTTACAATGAGCAGTTCTTC.